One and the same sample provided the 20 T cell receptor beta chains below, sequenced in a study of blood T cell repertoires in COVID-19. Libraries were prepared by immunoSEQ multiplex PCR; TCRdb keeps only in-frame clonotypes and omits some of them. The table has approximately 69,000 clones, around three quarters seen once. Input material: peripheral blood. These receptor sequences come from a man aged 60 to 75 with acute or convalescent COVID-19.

This chain's CDR3 is CASSPTISYEQYF. CDR3 nucleotides: TGTGCCAGCTCACCCACAATTTCCTACGAGCAGTACTTC. This chain connects TRBV18 to TRBJ2-7; D gene ambiguous. The V gene's germline CDR1 is KGHSH and CDR2 LQKENI. This CDR3 has 13 residues. V lost 3 bases and J lost 1, with 7 bases in between.

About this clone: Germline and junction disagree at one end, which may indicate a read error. CDR3 residues: CASPNGGGF. CDR3 DNA: TGTGCCAGCCCAAACGGCGGAGGTTTT. This sequence joins TRBV18 and TRBJ1-6; D is unclear. The V gene's germline CDR1 is KGHSH and CDR2 LQKENI. This CDR3 has 9 residues.

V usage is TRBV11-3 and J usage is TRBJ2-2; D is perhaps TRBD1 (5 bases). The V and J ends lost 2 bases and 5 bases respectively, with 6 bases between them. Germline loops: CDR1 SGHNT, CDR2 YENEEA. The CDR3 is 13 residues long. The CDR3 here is CASSLRQTGELFF. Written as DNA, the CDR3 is TGTGCCAGCAGCTTACGACAGACCGGGGAGCTGTTTTTT.

The CDR3 loop is CASSPLGTVPGYTF. The CDR3 nucleotides are TGCGCCAGCAGCCCCTTAGGGACAGTTCCTGGCTACACCTTC. The genes are TRBV5-1 and TRBJ1-2, with 7 bases that match TRBD1. Germline CDR1 and CDR2: SGHRS and YFSETQ. Trimming took 4 bases from V and 7 from J; bases not matched to a gene: 10. CDR3 length: 14 amino acids.

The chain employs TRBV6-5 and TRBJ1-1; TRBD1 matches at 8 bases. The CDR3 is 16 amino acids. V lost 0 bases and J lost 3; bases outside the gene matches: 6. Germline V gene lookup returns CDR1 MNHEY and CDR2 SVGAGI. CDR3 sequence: CASSYSRTGKDTEAFF. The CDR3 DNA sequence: TGTGCCAGCAGTTACTCGAGGACAGGGAAAGACACTGAAGCTTTCTTT.

In nucleotides, the CDR3 is TGCGCCAGCAGCCAAGCCTCAGGGGGTCAGCCCCAGCATTTT. Amino acids: CASSQASGGQPQHF. The V gene is TRBV4-1, the J gene TRBJ1-5, with 7 bases matching TRBD1. Trimming removed 1 base from V and 6 bases from J; junction bases left unmatched: 3. The CDR3 spans 14 residues. Germline CDR1 MGHRA, CDR2 YSYEKL.

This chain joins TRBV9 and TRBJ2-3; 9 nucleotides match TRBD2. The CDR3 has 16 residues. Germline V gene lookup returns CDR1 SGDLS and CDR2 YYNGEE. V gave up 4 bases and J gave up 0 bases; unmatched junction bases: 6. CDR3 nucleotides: TGTGCCAGCAGCTCGAGACTAGCGGTTAGCACAGATACGCAGTATTTT. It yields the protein CASSSRLAVSTDTQYF.

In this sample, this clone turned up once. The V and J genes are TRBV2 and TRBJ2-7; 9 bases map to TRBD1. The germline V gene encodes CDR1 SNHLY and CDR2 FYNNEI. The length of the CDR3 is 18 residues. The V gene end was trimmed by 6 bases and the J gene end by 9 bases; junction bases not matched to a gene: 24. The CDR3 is CASRRDRAVYLIPTTQYF. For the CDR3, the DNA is TGTGCCAGCAGGCGGGACAGGGCTGTTTACCTAATCCCTACGACGCAGTACTTC.

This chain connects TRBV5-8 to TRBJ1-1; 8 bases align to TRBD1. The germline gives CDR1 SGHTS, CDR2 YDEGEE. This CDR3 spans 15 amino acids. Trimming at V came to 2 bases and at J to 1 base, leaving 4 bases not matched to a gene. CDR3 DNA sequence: TGTGCCAGCAGCTTATACAGGGGGGCGAACACTGAAGCTTTCTTT. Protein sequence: CASSLYRGANTEAFF.

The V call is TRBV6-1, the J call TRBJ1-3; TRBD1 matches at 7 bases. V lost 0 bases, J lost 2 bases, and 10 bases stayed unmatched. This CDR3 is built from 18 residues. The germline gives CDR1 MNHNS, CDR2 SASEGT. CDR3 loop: CASSEARTGLRTGNTIYF. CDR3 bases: TGTGCCAGCAGTGAAGCCCGGACAGGCCTCAGGACTGGAAACACCATATATTTT.

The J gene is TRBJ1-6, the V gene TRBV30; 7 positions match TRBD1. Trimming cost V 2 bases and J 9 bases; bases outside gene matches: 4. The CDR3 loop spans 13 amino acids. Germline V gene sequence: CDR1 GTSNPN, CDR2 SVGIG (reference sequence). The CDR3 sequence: CAWSPQGGSPLHF. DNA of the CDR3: TGTGCCTGGAGTCCTCAGGGGGGTTCACCCCTCCACTTT.

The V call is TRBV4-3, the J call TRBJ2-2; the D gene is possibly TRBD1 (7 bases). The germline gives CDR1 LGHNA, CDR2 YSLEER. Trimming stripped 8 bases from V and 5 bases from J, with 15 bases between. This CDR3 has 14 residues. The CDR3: CASGGGGETGELFF. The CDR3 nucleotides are TGCGCCAGCGGAGGGGGCGGAGAGACCGGGGAGCTGTTTTTT.

CDR3 sequence: CASSIISSWLAGGAGDTQYF. As DNA, the CDR3 is TGTGCCAGTAGTATCATTTCGTCTTGGCTGGCGGGGGGGGCTGGAGATACGCAGTATTTT. J is TRBJ2-3 and V is TRBV19; 9 nucleotides align to TRBD2. The junction had 21 bases not matched to a gene; V was cut back by 3 bases and J by 5 bases. Germline CDR1 LNHDA, CDR2 SQIVND (reference sequence). This CDR3 is 20 amino acids long.

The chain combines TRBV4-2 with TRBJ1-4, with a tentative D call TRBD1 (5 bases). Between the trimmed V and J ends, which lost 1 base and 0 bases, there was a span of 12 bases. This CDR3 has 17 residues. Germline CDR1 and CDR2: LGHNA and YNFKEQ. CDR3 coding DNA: TGTGCCAGCAGCCAAGCTCAGGGTGGCACAACTAATGAAAAACTGTTTTTT. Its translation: CASSQAQGGTTNEKLFF.

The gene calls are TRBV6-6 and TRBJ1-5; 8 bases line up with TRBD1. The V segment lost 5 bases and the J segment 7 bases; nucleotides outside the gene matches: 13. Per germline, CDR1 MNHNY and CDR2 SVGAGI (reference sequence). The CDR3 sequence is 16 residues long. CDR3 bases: TGTGCCAGCAGTCGCCGGGACAGGACTCAGGGCCAGCCCCAGCATTTT. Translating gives CASSRRDRTQGQPQHF.

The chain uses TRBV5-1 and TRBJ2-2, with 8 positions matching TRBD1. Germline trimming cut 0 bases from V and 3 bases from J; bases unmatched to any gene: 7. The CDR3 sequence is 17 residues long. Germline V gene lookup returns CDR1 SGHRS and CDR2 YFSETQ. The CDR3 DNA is TGCGCCAGCAGCTTGGGGTCAGGGGGCTCGGACACCGGGGAGCTGTTTTTT. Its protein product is CASSLGSGGSDTGELFF.

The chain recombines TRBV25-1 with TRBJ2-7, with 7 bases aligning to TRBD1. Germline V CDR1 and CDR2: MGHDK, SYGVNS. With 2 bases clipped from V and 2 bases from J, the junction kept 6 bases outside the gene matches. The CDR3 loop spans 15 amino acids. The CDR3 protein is CASSEGNRGTYEQYF. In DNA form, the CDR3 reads TGTGCCAGCAGTGAAGGTAACAGGGGCACCTACGAGCAGTACTTC.

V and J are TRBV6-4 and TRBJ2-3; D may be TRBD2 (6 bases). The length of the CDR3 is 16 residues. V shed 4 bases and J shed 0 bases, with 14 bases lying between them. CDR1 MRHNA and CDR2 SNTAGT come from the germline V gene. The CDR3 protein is CASSASGGISTDTQYF. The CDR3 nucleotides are TGTGCCAGCAGTGCCAGTGGGGGGATAAGCACAGATACGCAGTATTTT.

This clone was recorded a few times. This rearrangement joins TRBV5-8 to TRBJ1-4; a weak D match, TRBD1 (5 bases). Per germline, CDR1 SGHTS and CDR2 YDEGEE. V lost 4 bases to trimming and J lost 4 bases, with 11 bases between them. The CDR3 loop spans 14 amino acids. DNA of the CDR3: TGTGCCAGCAGCCCTGGGGGGGTTAATGAAAAACTGTTTTTT. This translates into CASSPGGVNEKLFF.

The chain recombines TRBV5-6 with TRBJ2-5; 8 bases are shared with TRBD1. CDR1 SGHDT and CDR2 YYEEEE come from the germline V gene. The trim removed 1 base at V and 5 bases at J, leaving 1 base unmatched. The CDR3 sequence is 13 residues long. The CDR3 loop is CASSLRQGETQYF. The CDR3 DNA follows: TGTGCCAGCAGCTTGAGACAGGGGGAGACCCAGTACTTC.